This T cell receptor beta chain was sequenced in a study of cytomegalovirus exposure and HLA in healthy donors. In the study overall: The roughly 110 validation repertoires were produced on the same platform as the 670 or so repertoires of the first cohort. This was reported in a later analysis.

Sequencing used immunoSEQ multiplex PCR; TCRdb keeps in-frame clones, though not all of them. The data show 100,000 to 150,000 clones, around 94% seen once. Whole-study findings and limits: Through in vitro validation, three CMV-associated chains were shown to be specific for CMV antigens. The listing of approximately 160 TCR beta chains classed them as cytomegalovirus-associated.

A word on this clone: Its cognate antigen is unknown.

The CDR3 length is 15 residues. CDR1 LGHNA and CDR2 YNFKEQ come from the germline V gene. The V end lost 1 base, the J end lost 4 bases, and 12 bases lay between the germline ends. The receptor comes from a woman under 30 in good health and CMV-seronegative. Sequenced sample: PBMCs. V gene TRBV4-2 combines with J gene TRBJ2-3, with D unresolved. The CDR3 spells CASSQVTVGPDTQYF. The CDR3 DNA reads as TGTGCCAGCAGCCAAGTCACAGTAGGTCCAGATACGCAGTATTTT.